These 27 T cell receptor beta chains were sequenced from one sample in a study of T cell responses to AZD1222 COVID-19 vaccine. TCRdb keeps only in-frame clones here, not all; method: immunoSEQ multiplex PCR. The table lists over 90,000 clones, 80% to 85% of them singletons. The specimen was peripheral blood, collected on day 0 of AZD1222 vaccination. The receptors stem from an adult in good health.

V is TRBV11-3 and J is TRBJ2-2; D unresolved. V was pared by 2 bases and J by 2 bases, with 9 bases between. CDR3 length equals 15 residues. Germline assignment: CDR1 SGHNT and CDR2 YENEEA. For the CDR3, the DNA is TGTGCCAGCAGCTTAAGTGGTCGCAACACCGGGGAGCTGTTTTTT. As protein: CASSLSGRNTGELFF.

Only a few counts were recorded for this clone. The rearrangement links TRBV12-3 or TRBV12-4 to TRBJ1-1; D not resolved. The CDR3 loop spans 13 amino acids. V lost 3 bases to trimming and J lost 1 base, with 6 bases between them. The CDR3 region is CASSLGSNTEAFF. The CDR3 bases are TGTGCCAGCAGTTTGGGGTCGAACACTGAAGCTTTCTTT.

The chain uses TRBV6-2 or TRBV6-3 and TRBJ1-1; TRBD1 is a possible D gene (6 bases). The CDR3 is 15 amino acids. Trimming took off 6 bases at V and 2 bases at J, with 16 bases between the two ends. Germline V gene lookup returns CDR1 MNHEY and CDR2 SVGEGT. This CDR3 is CASSPFGTPNTEAFF. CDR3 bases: TGTGCCAGCAGCCCTTTCGGGACACCTAACACTGAAGCTTTCTTT.

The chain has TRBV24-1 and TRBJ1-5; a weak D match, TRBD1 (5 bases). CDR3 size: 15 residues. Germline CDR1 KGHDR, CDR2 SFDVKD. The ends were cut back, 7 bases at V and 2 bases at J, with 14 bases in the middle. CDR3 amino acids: CATSLAGGGNQPQHF. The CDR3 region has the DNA TGTGCCACCAGCCTTGCCGGGGGTGGCAATCAGCCCCAGCATTTT.

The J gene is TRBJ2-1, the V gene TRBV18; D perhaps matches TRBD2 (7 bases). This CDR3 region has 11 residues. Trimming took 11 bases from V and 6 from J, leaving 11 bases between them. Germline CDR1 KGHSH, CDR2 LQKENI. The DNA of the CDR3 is TGTGCCGCGGGGGCAGGCAATGAGCAGTTCTTC. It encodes CAAGAGNEQFF.

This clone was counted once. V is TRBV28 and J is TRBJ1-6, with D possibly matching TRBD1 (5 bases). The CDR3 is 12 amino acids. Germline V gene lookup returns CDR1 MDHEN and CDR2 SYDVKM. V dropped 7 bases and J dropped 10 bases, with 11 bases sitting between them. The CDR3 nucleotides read TGTGCCAGCAACGCCAGGGTATCACCCCTCCACTTT. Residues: CASNARVSPLHF.

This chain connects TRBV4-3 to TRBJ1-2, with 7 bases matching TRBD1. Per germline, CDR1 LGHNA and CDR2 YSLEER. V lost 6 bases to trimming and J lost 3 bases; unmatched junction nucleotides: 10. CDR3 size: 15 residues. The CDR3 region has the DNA TGCGCCAGCAGGCGTAACAGGGACAGAGACTATGGCTACACCTTC. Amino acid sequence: CASRRNRDRDYGYTF.

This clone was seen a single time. CDR3 sequence reads: CSASWGRGGIGYTF. In DNA, the CDR3 is TGCAGTGCTAGTTGGGGCAGGGGGGGTATCGGCTACACCTTC. The chain uses TRBV20-1 and TRBJ1-2, with TRBD1 matching 7 bases. CDR3 length: 14 residues. The V gene end was trimmed by 3 bases and the J gene end by 8 bases; junction bases not matched to a gene: 12. Germline V lookup: CDR1 DFQATT, CDR2 SNEGSKA (reference sequence).

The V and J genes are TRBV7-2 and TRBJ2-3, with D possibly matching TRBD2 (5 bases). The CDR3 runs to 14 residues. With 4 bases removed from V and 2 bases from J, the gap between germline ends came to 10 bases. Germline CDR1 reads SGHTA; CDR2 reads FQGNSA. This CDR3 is CASSSGLNTDTQYF. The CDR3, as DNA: TGTGCCAGCAGCTCTGGACTTAACACAGATACGCAGTATTTT.

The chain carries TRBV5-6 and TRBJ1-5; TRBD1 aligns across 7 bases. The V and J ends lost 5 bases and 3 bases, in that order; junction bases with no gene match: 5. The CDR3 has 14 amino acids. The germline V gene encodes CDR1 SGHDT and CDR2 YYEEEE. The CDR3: CASSVDRNNQPQHF. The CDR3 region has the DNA TGTGCCAGCAGTGTGGACAGGAACAATCAGCCCCAGCATTTT.

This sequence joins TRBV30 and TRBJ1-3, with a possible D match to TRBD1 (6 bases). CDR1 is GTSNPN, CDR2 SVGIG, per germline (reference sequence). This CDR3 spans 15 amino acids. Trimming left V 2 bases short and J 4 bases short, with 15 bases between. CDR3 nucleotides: TGTGCCTGGAGTACTACAGGGAGGCTGGGAAACACCATATATTTT. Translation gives CAWSTTGRLGNTIYF.

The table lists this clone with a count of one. The CDR3 coding sequence is TGTGCCAGCAGGGGACAGGGGAGCTACACCTTC. The encoded protein is CASRGQGSYTF. The chain has TRBV12-3 or TRBV12-4 and TRBJ1-2; 10 nucleotides align to TRBD1. The CDR3 is 11 amino acids. V lost 6 bases to trimming and J lost 9 bases; unmatched junction nucleotides: 1.

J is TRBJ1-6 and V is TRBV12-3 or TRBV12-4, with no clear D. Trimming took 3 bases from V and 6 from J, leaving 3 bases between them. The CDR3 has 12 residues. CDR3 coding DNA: TGTGCCAGCAGTTTTAGTAATTCACCCCTCCACTTT. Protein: CASSFSNSPLHF.

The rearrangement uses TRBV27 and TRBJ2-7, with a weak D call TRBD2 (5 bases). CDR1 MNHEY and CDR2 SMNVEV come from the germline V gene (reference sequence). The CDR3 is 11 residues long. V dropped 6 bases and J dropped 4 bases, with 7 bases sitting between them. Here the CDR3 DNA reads TGTGCCAGCAGGGGAGAGTACGAGCAGTACTTC. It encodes CASRGEYEQYF.

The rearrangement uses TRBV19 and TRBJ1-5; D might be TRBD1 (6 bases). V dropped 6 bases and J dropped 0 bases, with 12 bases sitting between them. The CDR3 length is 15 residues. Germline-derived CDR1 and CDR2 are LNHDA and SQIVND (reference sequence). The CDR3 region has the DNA TGTGCCAGTAGGACCACAGGGACTAGCAATCAGCCCCAGCATTTT. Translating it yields CASRTTGTSNQPQHF.

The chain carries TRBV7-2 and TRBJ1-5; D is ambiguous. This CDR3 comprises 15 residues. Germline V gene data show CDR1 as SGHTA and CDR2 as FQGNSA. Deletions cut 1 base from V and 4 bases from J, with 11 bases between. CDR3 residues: CASSLVSSQNQPQHF. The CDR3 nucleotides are TGTGCCAGCAGCTTAGTAAGTAGTCAGAATCAGCCCCAGCATTTT.

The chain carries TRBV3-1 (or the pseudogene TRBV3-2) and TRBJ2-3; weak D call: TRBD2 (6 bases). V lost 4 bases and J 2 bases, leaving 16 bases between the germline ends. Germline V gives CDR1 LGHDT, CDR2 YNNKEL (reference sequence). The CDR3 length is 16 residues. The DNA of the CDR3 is TGTGCCAGCAGCCCTGGGGCTAGCGCGTACACAGATACGCAGTATTTT. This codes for CASSPGASAYTDTQYF.

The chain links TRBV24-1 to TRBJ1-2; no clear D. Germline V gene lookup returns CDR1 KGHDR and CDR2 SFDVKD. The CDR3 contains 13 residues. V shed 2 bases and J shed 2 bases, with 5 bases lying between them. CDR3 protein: CATSDYRNYGYTF. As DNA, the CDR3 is TGTGCCACCAGTGATTACCGGAACTATGGCTACACCTTC.

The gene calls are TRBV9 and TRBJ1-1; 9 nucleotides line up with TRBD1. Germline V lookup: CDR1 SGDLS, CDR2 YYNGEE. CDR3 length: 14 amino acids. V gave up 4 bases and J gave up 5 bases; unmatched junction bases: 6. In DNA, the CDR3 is TGTGCCAGCAGCAAAGACAGGGGGAGGACTGAAGCTTTCTTT. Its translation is CASSKDRGRTEAFF. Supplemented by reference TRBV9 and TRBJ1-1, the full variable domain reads DSGVTQTPKHLITATGQRVTLRCSPRSGDLSVYWYQQSLDQGLQFLIQYYNGEERAKGNILERFSAQQFPDLHSELNLSSLELGDSALYFCASSKDRGRTEAFFGQGTRLTVV.

CDR3 DNA sequence: TGCGCCAGCAGCCAAGGAGGGGCAACTAACACCGGGGAGCTGTTTTTT. Translation gives CASSQGGATNTGELFF. This sequence joins TRBV4-3 and TRBJ2-2; D may correspond to TRBD1 or TRBD2 (5 bases each). This CDR3 has 16 amino acids. The germline V gene encodes CDR1 LGHNA and CDR2 YSLEER. The V end lost 1 base, the J end lost 2 bases, and 11 bases lay between the germline ends.

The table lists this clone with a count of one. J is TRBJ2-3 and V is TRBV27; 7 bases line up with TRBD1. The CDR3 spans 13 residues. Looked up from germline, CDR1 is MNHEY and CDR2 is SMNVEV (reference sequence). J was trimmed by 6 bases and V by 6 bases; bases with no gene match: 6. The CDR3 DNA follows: TGTGCCAGCAGATCGCACAGGGGCGATACGCAGTATTTT. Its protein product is CASRSHRGDTQYF.

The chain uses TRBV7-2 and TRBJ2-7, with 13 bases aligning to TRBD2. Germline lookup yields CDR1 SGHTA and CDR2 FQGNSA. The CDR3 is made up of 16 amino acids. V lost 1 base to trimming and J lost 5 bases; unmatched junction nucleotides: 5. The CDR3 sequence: CASSLVGTSGTNEQYF. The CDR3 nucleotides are TGTGCCAGCAGCTTAGTGGGGACTAGCGGGACAAACGAGCAGTACTTC.

The CDR3 is CASSIYLNTEAFF. CDR3 coding DNA: TGTGCCAGCAGCATCTATCTGAACACTGAAGCTTTCTTT. The chain combines TRBV6-5 with TRBJ1-1; D is ambiguous. From germline, CDR1 is MNHEY and CDR2 SVGAGI. Trimming left V 6 bases short and J 0 bases short, with 8 bases between. The CDR3 loop spans 13 amino acids.

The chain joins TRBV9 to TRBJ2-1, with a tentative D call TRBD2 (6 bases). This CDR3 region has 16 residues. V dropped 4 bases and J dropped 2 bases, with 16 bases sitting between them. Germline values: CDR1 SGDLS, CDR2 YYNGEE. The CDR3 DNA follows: TGTGCCAGCAGCACCCTGGGACTCCTAGCCTACAATGAGCAGTTCTTC. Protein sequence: CASSTLGLLAYNEQFF.

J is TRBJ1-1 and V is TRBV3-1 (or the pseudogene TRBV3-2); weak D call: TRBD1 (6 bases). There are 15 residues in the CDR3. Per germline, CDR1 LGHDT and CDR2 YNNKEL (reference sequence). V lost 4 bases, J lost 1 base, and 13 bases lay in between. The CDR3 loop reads CASSPLGGGNTEAFF. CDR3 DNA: TGTGCCAGCAGCCCCCTCGGAGGGGGGAACACTGAAGCTTTCTTT.

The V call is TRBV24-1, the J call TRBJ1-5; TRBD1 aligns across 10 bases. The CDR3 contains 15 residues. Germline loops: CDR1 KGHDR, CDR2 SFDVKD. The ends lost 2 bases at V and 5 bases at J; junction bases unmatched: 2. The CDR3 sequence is CATSDSGTGDQPQHF. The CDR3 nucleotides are TGTGCCACCAGTGATTCGGGGACAGGGGATCAGCCCCAGCATTTT.

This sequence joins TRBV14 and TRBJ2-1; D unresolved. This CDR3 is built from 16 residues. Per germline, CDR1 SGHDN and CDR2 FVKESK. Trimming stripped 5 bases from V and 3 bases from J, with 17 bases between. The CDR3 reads CASSSGDGVGYNEQFF. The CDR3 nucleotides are TGTGCCAGCAGCAGTGGCGATGGGGTGGGCTACAATGAGCAGTTCTTC.